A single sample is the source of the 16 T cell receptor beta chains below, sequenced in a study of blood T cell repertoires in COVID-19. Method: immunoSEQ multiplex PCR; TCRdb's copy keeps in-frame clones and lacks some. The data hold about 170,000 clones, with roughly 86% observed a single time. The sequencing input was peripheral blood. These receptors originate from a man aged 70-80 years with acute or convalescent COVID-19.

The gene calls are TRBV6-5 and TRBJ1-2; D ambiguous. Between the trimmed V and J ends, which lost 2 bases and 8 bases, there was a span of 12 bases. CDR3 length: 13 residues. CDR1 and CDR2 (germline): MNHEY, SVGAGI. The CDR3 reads CASSYRDRYGYTF. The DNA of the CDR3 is TGTGCCAGCAGTTACCGGGATAGGTACGGCTACACCTTC.

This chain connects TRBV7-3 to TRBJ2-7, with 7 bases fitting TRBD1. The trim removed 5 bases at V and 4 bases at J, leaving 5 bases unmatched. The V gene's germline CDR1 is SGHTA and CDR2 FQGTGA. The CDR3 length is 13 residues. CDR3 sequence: CASSRGTEYEQYF. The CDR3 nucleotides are TGTGCCAGCAGCCGTGGGACAGAATACGAGCAGTACTTC.

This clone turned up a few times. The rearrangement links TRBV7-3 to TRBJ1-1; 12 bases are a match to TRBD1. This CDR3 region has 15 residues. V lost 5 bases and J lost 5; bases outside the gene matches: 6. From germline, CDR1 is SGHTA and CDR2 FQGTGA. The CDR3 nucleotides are TGTGCCAGCAGCCCTGGGACAGGGGGCTATACTGAAGCTTTCTTT. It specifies CASSPGTGGYTEAFF.

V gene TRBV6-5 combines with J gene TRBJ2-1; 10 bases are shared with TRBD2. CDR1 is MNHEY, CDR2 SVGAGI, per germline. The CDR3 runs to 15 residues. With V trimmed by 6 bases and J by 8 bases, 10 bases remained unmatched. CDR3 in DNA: TGTGCCAGCAGCTACGAGCCTAGCGGGGGCTATGAGCAGTTCTTC. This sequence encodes CASSYEPSGGYEQFF.

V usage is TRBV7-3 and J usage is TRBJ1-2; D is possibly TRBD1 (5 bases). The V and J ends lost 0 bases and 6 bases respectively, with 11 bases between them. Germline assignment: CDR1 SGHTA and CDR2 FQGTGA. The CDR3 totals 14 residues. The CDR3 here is CASSLTSGQNGYTF. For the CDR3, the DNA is TGTGCCAGCAGCTTAACCTCAGGGCAGAATGGCTACACCTTC.

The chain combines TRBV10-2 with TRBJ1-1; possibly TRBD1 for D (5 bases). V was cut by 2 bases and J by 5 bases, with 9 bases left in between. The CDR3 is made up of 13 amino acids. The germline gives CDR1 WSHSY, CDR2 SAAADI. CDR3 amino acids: CASSETGGTEAFF. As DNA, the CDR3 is TGCGCCAGCAGTGAGACAGGCGGAACTGAAGCTTTCTTT.

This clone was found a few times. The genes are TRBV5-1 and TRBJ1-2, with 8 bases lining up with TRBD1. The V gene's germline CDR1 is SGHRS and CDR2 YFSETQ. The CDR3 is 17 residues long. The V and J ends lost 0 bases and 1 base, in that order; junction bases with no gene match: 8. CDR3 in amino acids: CASSLASGGQGNYGYTF. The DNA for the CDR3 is TGCGCCAGCAGCTTGGCCTCAGGGGGCCAAGGTAACTATGGCTACACCTTC.

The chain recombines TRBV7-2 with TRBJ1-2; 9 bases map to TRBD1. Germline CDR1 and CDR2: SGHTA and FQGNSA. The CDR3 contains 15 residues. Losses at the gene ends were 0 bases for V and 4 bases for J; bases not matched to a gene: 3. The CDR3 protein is CASSLAPTGGYGYTF. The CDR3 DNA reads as TGTGCCAGCAGCTTAGCGCCGACAGGGGGCTATGGCTACACCTTC.

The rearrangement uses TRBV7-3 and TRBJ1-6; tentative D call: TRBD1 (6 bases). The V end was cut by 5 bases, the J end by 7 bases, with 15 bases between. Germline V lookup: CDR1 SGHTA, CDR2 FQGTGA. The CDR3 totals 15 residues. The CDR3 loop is CASSLAGAGNSPLHF. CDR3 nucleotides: TGTGCCAGCAGCCTGGCGGGGGCAGGGAATTCACCCCTCCACTTT.

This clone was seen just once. DNA for the CDR3: TGCGCCAGCAGCCAAGAAGCCATTTCCTACGAGCAGTACTTC. Translation gives CASSQEAISYEQYF. The genes are TRBV4-1 and TRBJ2-7; D ambiguous. This CDR3 has 14 residues. V was pared by 0 bases and J by 1 base, with 7 bases between. Germline V gene lookup returns CDR1 MGHRA and CDR2 YSYEKL.

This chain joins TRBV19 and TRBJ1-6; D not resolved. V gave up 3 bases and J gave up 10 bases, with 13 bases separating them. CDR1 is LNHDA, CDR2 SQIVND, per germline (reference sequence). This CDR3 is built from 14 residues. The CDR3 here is CASSISAGSSPLHF. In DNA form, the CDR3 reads TGTGCCAGTAGTATCTCTGCGGGGTCCTCACCCCTCCACTTT.

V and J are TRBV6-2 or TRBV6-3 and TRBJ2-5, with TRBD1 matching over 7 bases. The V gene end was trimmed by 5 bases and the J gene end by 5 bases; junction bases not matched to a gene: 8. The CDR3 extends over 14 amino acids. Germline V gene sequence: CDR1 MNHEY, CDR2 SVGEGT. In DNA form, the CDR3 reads TGTGCCAGCAGTCCACAGGGGTTTGGGGAGACCCAGTACTTC. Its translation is CASSPQGFGETQYF.

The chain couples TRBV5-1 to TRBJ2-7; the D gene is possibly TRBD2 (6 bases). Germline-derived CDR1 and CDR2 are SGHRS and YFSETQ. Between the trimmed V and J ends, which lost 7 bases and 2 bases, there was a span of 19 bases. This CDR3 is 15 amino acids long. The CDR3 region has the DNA TGCGCCAGCCGAGACCTCAGCGGGTCCCCCTACGAGCAGTACTTC. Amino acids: CASRDLSGSPYEQYF.

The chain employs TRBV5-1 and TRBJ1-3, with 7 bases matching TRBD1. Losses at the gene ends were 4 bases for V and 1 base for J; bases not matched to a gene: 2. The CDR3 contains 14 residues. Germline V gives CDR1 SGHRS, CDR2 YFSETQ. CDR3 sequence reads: CASSVGQSGNTIYF. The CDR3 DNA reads TGCGCCAGCAGCGTGGGACAGTCTGGAAACACCATATATTTT.

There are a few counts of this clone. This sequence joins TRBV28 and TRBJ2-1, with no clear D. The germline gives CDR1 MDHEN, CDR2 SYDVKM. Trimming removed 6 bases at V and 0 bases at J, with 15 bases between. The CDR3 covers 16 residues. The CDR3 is CASSGVTLSSYNEQFF. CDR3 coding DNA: TGTGCCAGCAGCGGAGTGACTCTTAGCTCCTACAATGAGCAGTTCTTC.

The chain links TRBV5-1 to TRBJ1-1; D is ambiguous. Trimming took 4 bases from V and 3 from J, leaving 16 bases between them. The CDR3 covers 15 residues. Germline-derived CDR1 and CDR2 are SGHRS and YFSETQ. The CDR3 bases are TGCGCCAGCAGCGTCGGGTCCCTTACTTACACTGAAGCTTTCTTT. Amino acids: CASSVGSLTYTEAFF. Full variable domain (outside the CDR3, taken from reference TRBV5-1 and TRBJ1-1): KAGVTQTPRYLIKTRGQQVTLSCSPISGHRSVSWYQQTPGQGLQFLFEYFSETQRNKGNFPGRFSGRQFSNSRSEMNVSTLELGDSALYLCASSVGSLTYTEAFFGQGTRLTVV.